One and the same sample provided the 21 T cell receptor beta chains below, sequenced in a study of regulatory T cells in long-lasting Graves disease. The authors built TCR beta libraries using iRepertoire HTBI primers and Arm-PCR of CDR3 regions. TCRdb processed the multiplex PCR reads anew with MiXCR; each CDR3 protein has one entry. The data show 440,000 or so distinct CDR3 sequences, under 15% seen once. Time point here: newly diagnosed GD, antithyroid drugs for less than 3 months. Isolated PBMC RNA provided the starting material for the TCR library. This sample also belongs to another study, concerning T cells in Graves' hyperthyroidism and ophthalmopathy.

The sequenced sample was peripheral blood mononuclear cells (PBMCs), obtained at new diagnosis, from a patient treated with antithyroid drugs. Source of these receptors: a woman aged 25 to 45 with Graves disease.

The table lists this clonotype with a few counts. The chain uses TRBV7-9 and TRBJ1-2, with D unclear. V dropped 7 bases and J dropped 4 bases, with 10 bases sitting between them. The CDR3 has 12 amino acids. The V gene's germline CDR1 is SEHNR and CDR2 FQNEAQ (reference sequence). CDR3 sequence: CASTADSYGYTF. DNA of the CDR3: TGTGCCAGCACGGCAGACTCCTATGGCTACACCTTC.

Only a few counts were recorded for this clonotype. The chain is built from TRBV13 and TRBJ2-7, with TRBD2 as a possible D gene (5 bases). The CDR3 has 16 amino acids. The ends were cut back, 3 bases at V and 4 bases at J, with 19 bases in the middle. From germline, CDR1 is PRHDT and CDR2 FYEKMQ (reference sequence). CDR3 DNA: TGTGCCAGCAGCTTTACTAAACGGGGTCAGAGTTACGAGCAGTACTTC. As protein: CASSFTKRGQSYEQYF.

This clonotype was seen many times. The chain employs TRBV2 and TRBJ2-5; 7 bases fit TRBD1. In germline, CDR1 is SNHLY, CDR2 FYNNEI. The CDR3 has 15 amino acids. J gave up 4 bases and V 5 bases, and 10 bases lay outside the gene matches. For the CDR3, the DNA is TGTGCCAGCAGTTCGAACAGGGGAACCTCAGAGACCCAGTACTTC. This encodes CASSSNRGTSETQYF.

This clonotype was counted many times. The chain couples TRBV20-1 to TRBJ2-3, with 11 bases that match TRBD2. The CDR3 length is 17 residues. Trimming cost V 0 bases and J 4 bases; bases outside gene matches: 9. Germline CDR1 reads DFQATT; CDR2 reads SNEGSKA (reference sequence). The CDR3 region has the DNA TGCAGTGCTAGAGATCAGACTAGCGGGACGCTTTCAGATACGCAGTATTTT. It encodes CSARDQTSGTLSDTQYF.

The chain has TRBV29-1 and TRBJ2-7, with unresolved D. CDR1 is SQVTM, CDR2 ANQGSEA, per germline. Trimming removed 3 bases from V and 7 bases from J, with 10 bases in between. This CDR3 contains 11 residues. The CDR3 region has the DNA TGCAGCGTTGAGTCTGGGAATGAGCAGTACTTC. Protein product: CSVESGNEQYF.

This clonotype was counted at least ten times. CDR3 in amino acids: CASSRLAGGPTDTQYF. As DNA, the CDR3 is TGTGCCAGCAGTCGACTAGCGGGAGGGCCCACAGATACGCAGTATTTT. The chain couples TRBV7-9 to TRBJ2-3, with 14 positions matching TRBD2. Germline V CDR1 and CDR2: SEHNR, FQNEAQ (reference sequence). This CDR3 has 16 amino acids. V lost 6 bases to trimming and J lost 2 bases; unmatched junction nucleotides: 4. Using reference TRBV7-9 and TRBJ2-3 for the parts outside the CDR3, the full variable domain is DTGVSQNPRHKITKRGQNVTFRCDPISEHNRLYWYRQTLGQGPEFLTYFQNEAQLEKSRLLSDRFSAERPKGSFSTLEIQRTEQGDSAMYLCASSRLAGGPTDTQYFGPGTRLTVL.

About this clonotype itself: It may be a read error: a sequence one base away is much more abundant. This CDR3 is CAGTDGASGENEQFF. CDR3 DNA sequence: TGTGCCGGTACCGATGGGGCTAGCGGGGAGAATGAGCAGTTCTTC. The V call is TRBV19, the J call TRBJ2-1; 9 bases are shared with TRBD2. The CDR3 is made up of 15 amino acids. Germline lookup yields CDR1 LNHDA and CDR2 SQIVND (reference sequence). V was clipped by 11 bases and J by 7 bases; unmatched bases: 15.

This clonotype came up many times. V gene TRBV7-9 combines with J gene TRBJ2-1; TRBD2 aligns across 11 bases. With V trimmed by 5 bases and J by 7 bases, 7 bases remained unmatched. The CDR3 spans 15 residues. Germline V gene sequence: CDR1 SEHNR, CDR2 FQNEAQ (reference sequence). The CDR3 nucleotides read TGTGCCAGCAGCCTACTAGCGGGAGAATGGAATGAGCAGTTCTTC. This gives the protein CASSLLAGEWNEQFF.

This clonotype was counted a single time. Being one base from a much bigger clone, this may be a read error. The gene calls are TRBV19 and TRBJ2-3, with 7 bases lining up with TRBD1. The assigned J gene may be wrong: the sequence end matches TRBJ2-1 better. The CDR3 extends over 14 amino acids. CDR1 and CDR2 from the germline V gene are LNHDA and SQIVND (reference sequence). The chain's CDR3 is CASSRGDSLYEQFF. In DNA, the CDR3 is TGTGCCAGTAGTAGAGGGGACAGCCTCTACGAGCAGTTCTTC.

In its sample, this clonotype was seen many times. This rearrangement joins TRBV10-3 to TRBJ2-5; D remains unclear. CDR1 is ENHRY, CDR2 SYGVKD, per germline. The CDR3 consists of 11 residues. Trimming shortened V by 6 bases and J by 4 bases, and 6 bases separated the two germline ends. The CDR3 sequence is CAIREVETQYF. Written as DNA, the CDR3 is TGTGCCATCAGAGAAGTAGAGACCCAGTACTTC.

This clonotype was recorded at least ten times. The chain uses TRBV30 and TRBJ1-5; no clear D gene. This CDR3 has 14 amino acids. The ends were cut back, 0 bases at V and 5 bases at J, with 11 bases in the middle. Germline CDR1 reads GTSNPN; CDR2 reads SVGIG (reference sequence). The CDR3 is CAWSVSGLDQPQHF. In DNA, the CDR3 is TGTGCCTGGAGTGTGTCGGGTCTCGATCAGCCCCAGCATTTT. The variable domain in full, with the rest retrieved from reference TRBV30 and TRBJ1-5, is SQTIHQWPATLVQPVGSPLSLECTVEGTSNPNLYWYRQAAGRGLQLLFYSVGIGQISSEVPQNLSASRPQDRQFILSSKKLLLSDSGFYLCAWSVSGLDQPQHFGDGTRLSIL.

This clonotype was detected only a few times. The CDR3 reads CSASGAGGNYNEQFF. The CDR3, as DNA: TGCAGTGCTAGTGGAGCGGGAGGGAACTACAATGAGCAGTTCTTC. The gene calls are TRBV20-1 and TRBJ2-1; 10 positions agree with TRBD2. The J segment lost 3 bases and the V segment lost 3 bases, leaving 5 bases of the junction unmatched. The germline V gene encodes CDR1 DFQATT and CDR2 SNEGSKA (reference sequence). The CDR3 loop spans 15 amino acids.

This clonotype was seen a few times. The chain recombines TRBV20-1 with TRBJ2-2, with 9 bases matching TRBD1. V shed 3 bases and J 4 bases; nucleotides not matched to a gene: 9. The CDR3 contains 16 residues. Germline-derived CDR1 and CDR2 are DFQATT and SNEGSKA (reference sequence). The CDR3 here is CSASLQGARGTGELFF. The CDR3 coding sequence is TGCAGTGCTAGTCTACAGGGGGCGCGTGGCACCGGGGAGCTGTTTTTT.

The chain joins TRBV10-3 to TRBJ1-2, with D maybe TRBD1 (6 bases). This CDR3 region has 15 residues. V was trimmed by 0 bases and J by 8 bases, leaving 16 bases between them. CDR1 and CDR2 (germline): ENHRY, SYGVKD. Here the CDR3 DNA reads TGTGCCATCAGTGAGTCGAGCAGGGGAGTGGAGGGCTACACCTTC. Its protein product is CAISESSRGVEGYTF.

Remarks on this clonotype: A much larger clone differs from this one at a single base, so this may be a read error. V gene TRBV24-1 combines with J gene TRBJ2-1, with TRBD1 matching over 8 bases. CDR1 is KGHDR, CDR2 SFDVKD, per germline. The CDR3 consists of 17 residues. CDR3 nucleotide sequence: TGTGCCACCAGTGATTGGGGTATGAGACAGGGGAGCAATGAGCAGATCTTC. Residues: CATSDWGMRQGSNEQIF.

This clonotype was counted many times. The chain uses TRBV10-3 and TRBJ2-7; TRBD2 agrees at 9 bases. The CDR3 spans 14 residues. V shed 4 bases, J shed 6 bases, and the junction held 7 bases outside the gene matches. Germline V gene lookup returns CDR1 ENHRY and CDR2 SYGVKD. The CDR3 loop is CAISASSGRFEQYF. CDR3 DNA sequence: TGTGCCATCAGTGCAAGTAGCGGGAGATTCGAGCAGTACTTC.

This clonotype appeared many times. One end of the junction does not line up with germline, which may come from a read error. This rearrangement joins TRBV5-1 to TRBJ2-7; 12 bases match TRBD2. Germline assignment: CDR1 SGHRS and CDR2 YFSETQ. The CDR3 has 14 residues. CDR3 sequence (DNA): TGTGCCAGCAGCTGGACTAGCGGGACCTACGAGCAGTACTTC. Translated, it gives CASSWTSGTYEQYF.

This clonotype showed up many times. The DNA of the CDR3 is TGTGCCAGCAGCCTTAGGGACTTTAACACCGGGGAGCTGTTTTTT. Residues: CASSLRDFNTGELFF. The chain links TRBV13 to TRBJ2-2, with D perhaps matching TRBD2 (6 bases). From germline, CDR1 is PRHDT and CDR2 FYEKMQ (reference sequence). The V end lost 5 bases, the J end lost 2 bases, and 12 bases lay between the germline ends. This CDR3 region has 15 residues.

This clonotype was picked up many times. J is TRBJ2-7 and V is TRBV30; 9 nucleotides agree with TRBD2. With 0 bases clipped from V and 4 bases from J, the junction kept 19 bases outside the gene matches. The germline gives CDR1 GTSNPN, CDR2 SVGIG (reference sequence). The CDR3 totals 19 residues. The CDR3 nucleotides are TGTGCCTGGAGTGTATTAAGGACTAGCGCACGATGGGCGGCTTACGAGCAGTACTTC. It is translated as CAWSVLRTSARWAAYEQYF.

This clonotype was observed at least ten times. V gene TRBV4-2 combines with J gene TRBJ1-1; 7 bases align to TRBD1. The V and J ends lost 7 bases and 7 bases, in that order; junction bases with no gene match: 6. Germline CDR1 and CDR2: LGHNA and YNFKEQ. The CDR3 is 12 residues long. The CDR3 sequence: CASNTGEDEAFF. In DNA form, the CDR3 reads TGTGCCAGCAATACAGGGGAGGATGAAGCTTTCTTT.

This clonotype occurred many times. The chain couples TRBV28 to TRBJ2-1; TRBD2 agrees at 8 bases. With V trimmed by 5 bases and J by 15 bases, 3 bases remained unmatched. This CDR3 has 10 amino acids. Germline CDR1 reads MDHEN; CDR2 reads SYDVKM. CDR3 sequence: CASSGLAAFF. The DNA of the CDR3 is TGTGCCAGCAGTGGACTAGCAGCGTTCTTC.